This passage covers 14 T cell receptor beta chains from one sample sequenced in a study of early T cells in non-severe SARS-CoV-2 infection. TCRdb re-derived calls from the 5' RACE reads in MiXCR, one entry per CDR3 protein. The table records roughly 40,000 distinct CDR3 sequences, approximately 6.2% of them present only once. This sample comprised whole blood, obtained at baseline. These receptors were collected from an adult who was a healthcare worker with PCR-confirmed SARS-CoV-2 infection or an uninfected control (not recorded which).

This clonotype was observed many times. This chain uses TRBV6-1 with TRBJ1-2; D uncertain. Germline assignment: CDR1 MNHNS and CDR2 SASEGT. V was pared by 5 bases and J by 2 bases, with 15 bases between. This CDR3 has 15 amino acids. This chain's CDR3 is CASSPGPLANYGYTF. CDR3 DNA: TGTGCCAGCAGTCCCGGGCCCCTCGCCAACTATGGCTACACCTTC.

This clonotype has a count of ten or more. The V call is TRBV18, the J call TRBJ1-6, with 8 bases lining up with TRBD1. Germline V gene lookup returns CDR1 KGHSH and CDR2 LQKENI. J was trimmed by 6 bases and V by 4 bases; bases with no gene match: 2. The CDR3 runs 14 residues. CDR3 loop: CASSRDRFNSPLHF. The CDR3 DNA follows: TGTGCCAGCTCACGGGACAGGTTTAATTCACCCCTCCACTTT.

In its sample, this clonotype was seen once. A clone one base away is much larger, so this may be a read error. V and J are TRBV7-2 and TRBJ2-1, with a tentative D call TRBD2 (6 bases). The V and J ends lost 6 bases and 10 bases respectively, with 13 bases between them. Germline V CDR1 and CDR2: SGHTA, FQGNSA. CDR3 length: 12 residues. CDR3 protein: CASRIGGPEQFF. CDR3 DNA sequence: TGTGCCAGCAGAATTGGAGGGCCCGAGCAGTTCTTC. Together with reference TRBV7-2 and TRBJ2-1, the CDR3 gives the full variable domain: GAGVSQSPSNKVTEKGKDVELRCDPISGHTALYWYRQSLGQGLEFLIYFQGNSAPDKSGLPSDRFSAERTGGSVSTLTIQRTQQEDSAVYLCASRIGGPEQFFGPGTRLTVL.

The rearrangement uses TRBV5-6 and TRBJ2-3; 10 nucleotides align to TRBD2. The V and J ends lost 4 bases and 0 bases, in that order; junction bases with no gene match: 5. Germline CDR1 is SGHDT and CDR2 is YYEEEE. The CDR3 contains 16 residues. The CDR3 sequence is CASSTGLAVSTDTQYF. In DNA, the CDR3 is TGTGCCAGCAGCACCGGACTAGCGGTTAGCACAGATACGCAGTATTTT.

This clonotype was detected only a few times. This chain uses TRBV7-2 with TRBJ1-2; no definite D call. This CDR3 has 15 amino acids. From germline, CDR1 is SGHTA and CDR2 FQGNSA. V dropped 5 bases and J dropped 0 bases, with 13 bases sitting between them. The CDR3 region has the DNA TGTGCCAGCAGCCCCCAAATTGAAGCTAACTATGGCTACACCTTC. It is translated as CASSPQIEANYGYTF.

This clonotype was picked up many times. The rearrangement uses TRBV20-1 and TRBJ1-3; perhaps TRBD1 as D (5 bases). Germline CDR1 DFQATT, CDR2 SNEGSKA (reference sequence). V lost 3 bases and J lost 0, with 9 bases in between. The CDR3 contains 14 residues. The DNA for the CDR3 is TGCAGTGCTAGGACAGATTCCTCTGGAAACACCATATATTTT. This encodes CSARTDSSGNTIYF.

This clonotype has a count of ten or more. V is TRBV24-1 and J is TRBJ1-6; D gene ambiguous. The CDR3 has 15 amino acids. Trimming removed 5 bases from V and 4 bases from J, with 11 bases in between. The germline V gene encodes CDR1 KGHDR and CDR2 SFDVKD. In DNA, the CDR3 is TGTGCCACCAGTGCCGGATGGGGTTATAATTCACCCCTCCACTTT. This translates into CATSAGWGYNSPLHF.

The chain recombines TRBV27 with TRBJ2-7; no definite D call. Trimming removed 6 bases from V and 0 bases from J, with 15 bases in between. Germline-derived CDR1 and CDR2 are MNHEY and SMNVEV (reference sequence). CDR3 length: 15 residues. The CDR3 region is CASSSDGQSSYEQYF. The DNA for the CDR3 is TGTGCCAGCAGCTCCGACGGGCAAAGCTCCTACGAGCAGTACTTC.

This clonotype was recorded at least ten times. Because the CDR3's place on the DNA is in doubt, the DNA is left out and the CDR3 is given as listed by TCRdb. The chain combines TRBV7-5 with TRBJ1-1. TRBV7-5 is deemed a pseudogene. Termini included, the CDR3 measures 18 amino acids. The CDR3 sequence: CISVSEARSRASNTEAFF.

This clonotype was recorded at least ten times. The V gene is TRBV5-6, the J gene TRBJ2-7; 9 bases fit TRBD1. CDR1 and CDR2 from the germline V gene are SGHDT and YYEEEE. The CDR3 length is 19 residues. The junction had 16 bases not matched to a gene; V was cut back by 3 bases and J by 0 bases. CDR3: CASSSWWGQGGQSSYEQYF. CDR3 nucleotides: TGTGCCAGCAGCTCCTGGTGGGGACAGGGTGGCCAAAGCTCCTACGAGCAGTACTTC. The whole variable domain, remainder taken from reference TRBV5-6 and TRBJ2-7, is DAGVTQSPTHLIKTRGQQVTLRCSPKSGHDTVSWYQQALGQGPQFIFQYYEEEERQRGNFPDRFSGHQFPNYSSELNVNALLLGDSALYLCASSSWWGQGGQSSYEQYFGPGTRLTVT.

This clonotype showed up just a few times. V gene TRBV5-1 combines with J gene TRBJ2-7, with D possibly matching TRBD1 (6 bases). V was trimmed by 4 bases and J by 6 bases, leaving 17 bases between them. Per the germline V gene, CDR1 is SGHRS and CDR2 is YFSETQ. This CDR3 has 14 amino acids. The CDR3 spells CASSPRQDLLEQYF. For the CDR3, the DNA is TGCGCCAGCAGCCCGCGACAGGACCTTCTCGAGCAGTACTTC. The full variable domain, with the rest looked up from reference TRBV5-1 and TRBJ2-7, is KAGVTQTPRYLIKTRGQQVTLSCSPISGHRSVSWYQQTPGQGLQFLFEYFSETQRNKGNFPGRFSGRQFSNSRSEMNVSTLELGDSALYLCASSPRQDLLEQYFGPGTRLTVT.

V and J are TRBV20-1 and TRBJ1-5, with 8 positions matching TRBD1. The trim removed 2 bases at V and 5 bases at J, leaving 5 bases unmatched. CDR1 DFQATT and CDR2 SNEGSKA come from the germline V gene (reference sequence). This CDR3 comprises 14 residues. The CDR3 bases are TGCAGTGCTAGACAGGGGGCGGGGGATCAGCCCCAGCATTTT. Residues: CSARQGAGDQPQHF.

In the case of this clonotype: Possible read error: a much larger clone is one base away. The chain links TRBV20-1 to TRBJ2-5; no clear D. The CDR3 contains 14 residues. The germline CDR1 and CDR2 sequences are DFQATT and SNEGSKA (reference sequence). This CDR3 reads CRARGKLVEGTQYF. CDR3 nucleotides: TGCAGAGCTAGAGGCAAACTTGTAGAAGGGACCCAGTACTTC.

This clonotype occurred many times. V usage is TRBV27 and J usage is TRBJ2-3; possibly TRBD1 for D (6 bases). CDR3 length equals 15 residues. V lost 3 bases and J lost 5, with 15 bases in between. CDR1 MNHEY and CDR2 SMNVEV come from the germline V gene (reference sequence). CDR3 coding DNA: TGTGCCAGCAGTTTTTCACAGGGCAGTTTAGATACGCAGTATTTT. This codes for CASSFSQGSLDTQYF.